The source of this T cell receptor (beta chain) is a study of identical twins. V was cut by 2 bases and J by 4 bases, with 15 bases left in between. Per germline, CDR1 SGHRS and CDR2 YFSETQ. This CDR3 has 15 residues. TCRdb ran MiXCR on the 5' RACE reads and lists one entry per CDR3 protein. This table has 550,000 to 800,000 distinct CDR3 sequences, 7.1% appearing once. These data also formed part of another study, on yellow fever vaccine responses in identical twins.

Sequencing used PBMCs. The receptor's source is a woman aged 18-35 years in good health. The chain couples TRBV5-1 to TRBJ2-5, with a possible D match to TRBD2 (6 bases). The CDR3 spells CASSFDPGLGETQYF. As DNA, the CDR3 is TGCGCCAGCAGCTTCGACCCGGGACTGGGAGAGACCCAGTACTTC.